The present T cell receptor beta chain was sequenced within a study of read filtering for tumor transcriptome and immune sequencing. Whole-study context: By R-ISS, stages I, II and III held about 8, 15 and 7 patients. After DNase treatment, RNA was made into whole-transcriptome libraries.

Per germline, CDR1 DFQATT and CDR2 SNEGSKA (reference sequence). This CDR3 is built from 15 residues. V lost 6 bases and J lost 3, with 20 bases in between. This clonotype appeared many times. Molecular barcoded adaptors covering alpha/delta and beta/gamma chains were used on approximately 400 ng RNA. TCRdb used MiXCR to reprocess the reads, holding one entry per CDR3 protein. The sample lists some 140,000 distinct CDR3 sequences; over 10% were seen once. This TCR came from a donor at least 40 years old with multiple myeloma. This chain joins TRBV20-1 and TRBJ2-5; possibly TRBD1 or TRBD2 for D (5 bases each). Sequencing was performed on a population of CD138-negative cells sorted from bone marrow. The CDR3 DNA reads as TGCAGTGCGTTGGCTGGGAGAGGGGTCAAAGAGACCCAGTACTTC. Amino acid sequence: CSALAGRGVKETQYF.